Following are 23 T cell receptor beta chains from one sample sequenced in a study of cytomegalovirus exposure and HLA in healthy donors. The primer mix had 60 Vbeta and 13 Jbeta primers. The method was immunoSEQ multiplex PCR; TCRdb's version includes in-frame clones alone and lacks a portion of them. The sample gives some 170,000 clones, about 80% of which show up once; 3.7% is in the top ten. Sequencing used PBMCs. These receptors were collected from a man aged 25 to 45 in good health and CMV-seropositive.

V is TRBV7-9 and J is TRBJ2-2; 8 nucleotides agree with TRBD1. CDR3 length: 14 amino acids. V shed 4 bases, J shed 6 bases, and the junction held 4 bases outside the gene matches. In germline, CDR1 is SEHNR, CDR2 FQNEAQ (reference sequence). The CDR3 loop reads CASSSGQAAGELFF. In nucleotides, the CDR3 is TGTGCCAGCAGCTCGGGACAGGCGGCCGGGGAGCTGTTTTTT.

This clone has a single count. The CDR3 protein is CSGGQGEPGTKVNEQFF. CDR3 nucleotide sequence: TGCAGCGGGGGACAGGGGGAGCCCGGGACTAAGGTCAATGAGCAGTTCTTC. The V and J genes are TRBV29-1 and TRBJ2-1; 11 nucleotides line up with TRBD1. With V trimmed by 7 bases and J by 6 bases, 17 bases remained unmatched. Germline V gives CDR1 SQVTM, CDR2 ANQGSEA. The CDR3 sequence is 17 residues long.

The chain links TRBV27 to TRBJ2-7; possible D gene TRBD1, 6 bases. Trimming left V 6 bases short and J 0 bases short, with 12 bases between. In germline, CDR1 is MNHEY, CDR2 SMNVEV (reference sequence). The CDR3 contains 14 residues. CDR3 sequence reads: CASSQWDTSYEQYF. CDR3 DNA sequence: TGTGCCAGCAGCCAATGGGACACCTCCTACGAGCAGTACTTC.

The V gene is TRBV6-5, the J gene TRBJ2-7; weak D call: TRBD2 (5 bases). V was shortened by 6 bases and J by 4 bases, with 19 bases between the two germline ends. The CDR3 sequence is 15 residues long. Looked up from germline, CDR1 is MNHEY and CDR2 is SVGAGI. CDR3 sequence (DNA): TGTGCCAGCAGGTTATTCAGCTCCGGGAAGTACGAGCAGTACTTC. This translates into CASRLFSSGKYEQYF.

This chain joins TRBV6-1 and TRBJ2-5, with 14 bases matching TRBD2. The V and J ends lost 7 bases and 5 bases, in that order; junction bases with no gene match: 3. Germline V lookup: CDR1 MNHNS, CDR2 SASEGT. The CDR3 spans 14 residues. The CDR3 loop is CASKGLAGVETQYF. CDR3 nucleotide sequence: TGTGCCAGCAAGGGACTAGCGGGGGTGGAGACCCAGTACTTC.

This clone has a single count. The chain uses TRBV5-1 and TRBJ1-2; perhaps TRBD1 as D (5 bases). V lost 0 bases and J lost 2, with 8 bases in between. Germline loops: CDR1 SGHRS, CDR2 YFSETQ. CDR3 length equals 14 residues. This CDR3 reads CASSLVDRNYGYTF. CDR3 nucleotides: TGCGCCAGCAGCTTGGTTGACAGAAACTATGGCTACACCTTC.

This clone occurred once. The rearrangement joins TRBV9 to TRBJ2-5; TRBD2 matches at 7 bases. Germline V gene data show CDR1 as SGDLS and CDR2 as YYNGEE. This CDR3 spans 14 amino acids. The V and J ends lost 5 bases and 3 bases, in that order; junction bases with no gene match: 7. The CDR3 is CASSPGLAEETQYF. CDR3 DNA sequence: TGTGCCAGCAGTCCCGGGCTAGCGGAAGAGACCCAGTACTTC.

The chain joins TRBV5-1 to TRBJ2-1; D remains ambiguous. V was trimmed by 0 bases and J by 0 bases, leaving 7 bases between them. The CDR3 has 15 residues. CDR1 is SGHRS, CDR2 YFSETQ, per germline. The CDR3 nucleotides are TGCGCCAGCAGCTTGGACTACCCCTCCTACAATGAGCAGTTCTTC. Protein: CASSLDYPSYNEQFF.

The chain carries TRBV19 and TRBJ1-4; no firm D call. Germline V gene sequence: CDR1 LNHDA, CDR2 SQIVND (reference sequence). Trimming stripped 5 bases from V and 8 bases from J, with 18 bases between. This CDR3 region has 15 residues. The CDR3 here is CASSLNQAGSEKLFF. Here the CDR3 DNA reads TGTGCCAGTAGTCTCAATCAGGCGGGCAGCGAAAAACTGTTTTTT.

The V call is TRBV5-6, the J call TRBJ2-5; TRBD1 might be the D (6 bases). Germline loops: CDR1 SGHDT, CDR2 YYEEEE. Trimming removed 4 bases from V and 3 bases from J, with 10 bases in between. This CDR3 region has 13 residues. Here the CDR3 DNA reads TGTGCCAGCAGCGTGGACAGCAAAGAGACCCAGTACTTC. Amino acid sequence: CASSVDSKETQYF.

V gene TRBV7-8 combines with J gene TRBJ1-6; no clear D. Germline CDR1 reads SGHVS; CDR2 reads FQNEAQ. This CDR3 contains 15 residues. V gave up 6 bases and J gave up 10 bases, with 19 bases separating them. The CDR3 coding sequence is TGTGCCAGCAGTTCCGGAGCGTCGGGTGGATCACCCCTCCACTTT. Its translation is CASSSGASGGSPLHF.

V gene TRBV6-5 combines with J gene TRBJ2-3; D not certain. CDR3 size: 13 residues. The V gene lost 7 bases and the J gene lost 0 bases, with 8 bases spanning the gap. Germline-derived CDR1 and CDR2 are MNHEY and SVGAGI. In DNA, the CDR3 is TGTGCCAGCATGCACAGTAGCACAGATACGCAGTATTTT. This codes for CASMHSSTDTQYF.

This rearrangement joins TRBV12-5 to TRBJ1-5, with 8 bases identical to TRBD1. V gave up 7 bases and J gave up 5 bases; unmatched junction bases: 10. The CDR3 length is 15 residues. CDR1 is LGHNT and CDR2 is FRNRAP in the germline V gene. The CDR3 reads CASVVAGGLDQPQHF. The CDR3 region has the DNA TGTGCTAGTGTCGTGGCAGGGGGCCTCGATCAGCCCCAGCATTTT.

The chain couples TRBV28 to TRBJ1-5; TRBD1 agrees at 9 bases. CDR3 size: 16 residues. Germline CDR1 is MDHEN and CDR2 is SYDVKM. V trimming: 6 bases; J trimming: 3 bases; junction bases outside the gene matches: 9. CDR3 sequence: CASRTEGQGFNQPQHF. The CDR3 DNA is TGTGCCAGCAGAACGGAGGGACAGGGTTTCAATCAGCCCCAGCATTTT.

The V gene is TRBV27, the J gene TRBJ1-5; D might be TRBD1 (5 bases). Between the trimmed V and J ends, which lost 6 bases and 0 bases, there was a span of 12 bases. The CDR3 sequence is 15 residues long. Germline V gene lookup returns CDR1 MNHEY and CDR2 SMNVEV (reference sequence). The CDR3, as DNA: TGTGCCAGCAGGTGGGGGGGATATAGCAATCAGCCCCAGCATTTT. It codes for CASRWGGYSNQPQHF.

V and J are TRBV4-3 and TRBJ1-2; 10 bases are shared with TRBD1. V lost 1 base to trimming and J lost 2 bases; unmatched junction nucleotides: 7. This CDR3 has 17 residues. Germline V gene data show CDR1 as LGHNA and CDR2 as YSLEER. CDR3 bases: TGCGCCAGCAGCCAAGTCCTGGACAGGGGGAAGAACTATGGCTACACCTTC. Residues: CASSQVLDRGKNYGYTF.

V gene TRBV28 combines with J gene TRBJ1-2; a weak D match, TRBD1 (5 bases). The length of the CDR3 is 15 residues. CDR1 is MDHEN, CDR2 SYDVKM, per germline. The V end was cut by 4 bases, the J end by 2 bases, with 14 bases between. CDR3 sequence: CASSSSAGNNYGYTF. The CDR3 DNA is TGTGCCAGCAGTTCCTCAGCAGGGAACAACTATGGCTACACCTTC.

CDR3 loop: CASSSPGGSEKLFF. CDR3 nucleotide sequence: TGCGCCAGCAGCTCCCCAGGTGGGAGTGAAAAACTGTTTTTT. The V call is TRBV5-1, the J call TRBJ1-4; D is undetermined. Trimming cost V 3 bases and J 7 bases, with 13 bases left between them. Germline V lookup: CDR1 SGHRS, CDR2 YFSETQ. CDR3 length: 14 amino acids.

The CDR3 DNA reads as TGCGCCAGCAGTCAGACCGGGACAGGGTTCGTGAACGAAGTCACTGAAGCTTTCTTT. Translation: CASSQTGTGFVNEVTEAFF. The gene calls are TRBV23-1 and TRBJ1-1, with 9 bases that match TRBD1. TRBV23-1 is assigned to the ORF class and has an uncertain function. V gave up 3 bases and J gave up 4 bases; unmatched junction bases: 18. The CDR3 is made up of 19 amino acids.

In this sample, this clone turned up a few times. The CDR3 protein is CASSSDREVRYGYTF. CDR3 nucleotide sequence: TGCGCCAGCAGTTCGGACAGGGAGGTTCGATATGGCTACACCTTC. The chain is built from TRBV10-2 and TRBJ1-2, with TRBD1 matching 8 bases. The CDR3 extends over 15 amino acids. V was pared by 5 bases and J by 5 bases, with 10 bases of the junction left unmatched. Germline CDR1 WSHSY, CDR2 SAAADI.

The chain links TRBV2 to TRBJ2-5; a weak D match, TRBD1 (6 bases). Germline CDR1 SNHLY, CDR2 FYNNEI. Trimming pared 4 bases from V and 2 bases from J, leaving 14 bases between. CDR3 length equals 15 residues. Written as DNA, the CDR3 is TGTGCCAGCAGTGCAGAGCCAGGGGCTCAAGAGACCCAGTACTTC. Amino acids: CASSAEPGAQETQYF.

This chain links TRBV27 with TRBJ2-7; no clear D. Germline V gene data show CDR1 as MNHEY and CDR2 as SMNVEV (reference sequence). V was pared by 6 bases and J by 3 bases, with 18 bases between. This CDR3 has 15 amino acids. The CDR3 loop reads CASSPMEGTIYEQYF. The CDR3 coding sequence is TGTGCCAGCAGCCCCATGGAAGGCACTATCTACGAGCAGTACTTC.

Worth noting for this clone: Other DNA variants within this sample encode the same CDR3. The chain uses TRBV5-1 and TRBJ2-7; D is perhaps TRBD1 (6 bases). The CDR3 sequence is 15 residues long. Between the trimmed V and J ends, which lost 0 bases and 3 bases, there was a span of 13 bases. Germline V gene lookup returns CDR1 SGHRS and CDR2 YFSETQ. CDR3 region: CASSLGGQGNYEQYF. CDR3 DNA sequence: TGCGCCAGCAGCTTGGGGGGGCAGGGCAACTACGAGCAGTACTTC.